Each of the 27 T cell receptor beta chains below was sequenced from the same sample in a study of shared clonotypes between healthy human individuals. The protocol was immunoSEQ multiplex PCR, while the TCRdb copy is restricted to in-frame clones and leaves out a portion. The repertoire holds about 2 million clones, with around 95% as singletons. The material sequenced was naive CD4+ T cells sorted from blood. Described subset: CD45RA+ positively selected. The source of these receptors is a man in his late teens or twenties in good health.

This clone has just a few counts. V and J are TRBV7-2 and TRBJ2-7, with 9 bases that match TRBD2. Germline V lookup: CDR1 SGHTA, CDR2 FQGNSA. The CDR3 is 13 residues long. The V gene end was trimmed by 1 base and the J gene end by 6 bases; junction bases not matched to a gene: 1. The CDR3 coding sequence is TGTGCCAGCAGCTTAGGACTAGCGGCCGAGCAGTACTTC. This encodes CASSLGLAAEQYF.

A note on this clone: At one boundary the junction diverges from the germline segment, which might be a read error. This sequence joins TRBV5-1 and TRBJ2-5, with D possibly called TRBD1 or TRBD2 (5 bases each). Germline V gene lookup returns CDR1 SGHRS and CDR2 YFSETQ. The CDR3 sequence is 14 residues long. In DNA, the CDR3 is TGCGCCAGCAGCTCTTACTTAACCCCGGGACCCCAACACTTC. Translated: CASSSYLTPGPQHF.

The CDR3: CASFVFGPPADTQYF. CDR3 coding DNA: TGTGCCAGCTTTGTGTTTGGGCCGCCGGCAGATACGCAGTATTTT. The chain combines TRBV7-2 with TRBJ2-3, with no clear D. The CDR3 runs to 15 residues. Germline CDR1 is SGHTA and CDR2 is FQGNSA. V lost 8 bases to trimming and J lost 4 bases, with 19 bases between them. Complete variable domain (other parts from reference TRBV7-2 and TRBJ2-3): GAGVSQSPSNKVTEKGKDVELRCDPISGHTALYWYRQSLGQGLEFLIYFQGNSAPDKSGLPSDRFSAERTGGSVSTLTIQRTQQEDSAVYLCASFVFGPPADTQYFGPGTRLTVL.

This clone was observed a single time. J is TRBJ2-5 and V is TRBV30, with D perhaps given as TRBD1 or TRBD2 (5 bases each). There are 14 residues in the CDR3. Between the trimmed V and J ends, which lost 3 bases and 5 bases, there was a span of 16 bases. The germline V gene has CDR1 GTSNPN and CDR2 SVGIG (reference sequence). CDR3 amino acids: CAWRAGIGVETQYF. The CDR3 DNA sequence: TGTGCCTGGAGGGCAGGGATCGGGGTTGAGACCCAGTACTTC.

The V and J genes are TRBV6-1 and TRBJ2-5; D remains ambiguous. V lost 6 bases, J lost 5 bases, and 10 bases lay in between. The CDR3 contains 12 residues. Germline CDR1 is MNHNS and CDR2 is SASEGT. CDR3 sequence (DNA): TGTGCCAGCAGCTCGCAAGGGGAGACCCAGTACTTC. It encodes CASSSQGETQYF.

As regards this clone: It is unclear where the CDR3 begins or ends on the DNA, so no DNA is shown, and the CDR3 is as TCRdb lists it. The J gene is TRBJ1-5, the V gene TRBV30; TRBD1 is the table's D call, not checked against the DNA. Germline V CDR1 and CDR2: GTSNPN, SVGIG (reference sequence). With termini counted, the CDR3 has 16 amino acids. The CDR3 reads CAWSVGAGTGGGYRHF.

For this clone: A much larger clone is a single base away; this may be a read error. The identical CDR3 is also encoded by other nucleotide sequences in the sample. The J gene is TRBJ1-1, the V gene TRBV6-5; possible D gene TRBD1, 6 bases. CDR3 length equals 15 residues. Germline V CDR1 and CDR2: MNHEY, SVGAGI. V was trimmed by 6 bases and J by 1 base, leaving 15 bases between them. As DNA, the CDR3 is TGTGCCAGCAGACCCGGGACAAGTGAGAACACTGAAGCTTTCTTT. Amino acids: CASRPGTSENTEAFF.

The chain carries TRBV2 and TRBJ2-2, with 8 bases identical to TRBD1. Trimming at V came to 3 bases and at J to 7 bases, leaving 7 bases not matched to a gene. Germline V gene lookup returns CDR1 SNHLY and CDR2 FYNNEI. CDR3 length: 15 residues. CDR3 nucleotide sequence: TGTGCCAGCAGTGACGATCTACAGGGGGTCGGGGAGCTGTTTTTT. Amino acid sequence: CASSDDLQGVGELFF.

This clone occurred once. This chain links TRBV5-4 with TRBJ1-1, with D possibly TRBD1 on 6 matching bases. Germline V gene lookup returns CDR1 SGHNT and CDR2 YYREEE (reference sequence). This CDR3 contains 15 residues. V dropped 3 bases and J dropped 3 bases, with 15 bases sitting between them. CDR3 bases: TGTGCCAGCAGCTCTAAGCAGGGGAGGGACACTGAAGCTTTCTTT. Its protein product is CASSSKQGRDTEAFF.

CDR3 region: CASSYSTDDYGYTF. The DNA for the CDR3 is TGTGCCAGCAGCTATTCGACAGATGACTATGGCTACACCTTC. The chain joins TRBV9 to TRBJ1-2, with D perhaps matching TRBD1 (5 bases). CDR3 length: 14 amino acids. Germline-derived CDR1 and CDR2 are SGDLS and YYNGEE. V gave up 4 bases and J gave up 3 bases, with 13 bases separating them. The variable domain in full, with the rest retrieved from reference TRBV9 and TRBJ1-2, is DSGVTQTPKHLITATGQRVTLRCSPRSGDLSVYWYQQSLDQGLQFLIQYYNGEERAKGNILERFSAQQFPDLHSELNLSSLELGDSALYFCASSYSTDDYGYTFGSGTRLTVV.

The J gene is TRBJ1-4, the V gene TRBV29-1; possible D gene TRBD1, 5 bases. Germline CDR1 is SQVTM and CDR2 is ANQGSEA. The V end lost 6 bases, the J end lost 8 bases, and 10 bases lay between the germline ends. The CDR3 runs to 11 residues. CDR3 in amino acids: CSVQGWEKLFF. The DNA for the CDR3 is TGCAGCGTCCAGGGCTGGGAAAAACTGTTTTTT.

The V gene is TRBV7-3, the J gene TRBJ2-3; the D is unclear. Germline V gene sequence: CDR1 SGHTA, CDR2 FQGTGA. V lost 1 base and J lost 2, with 10 bases in between. The CDR3 loop spans 15 amino acids. CDR3 bases: TGTGCCAGCAGCTTAAGTCATTCCTACACAGATACGCAGTATTTT. Translation gives CASSLSHSYTDTQYF.

J is TRBJ2-7 and V is TRBV28; TRBD1 agrees at 7 bases. Per the germline V gene, CDR1 is MDHEN and CDR2 is SYDVKM. The CDR3 consists of 14 residues. V shed 2 bases and J 4 bases; nucleotides not matched to a gene: 5. The CDR3 loop is CASSLGRGRYEQYF. As DNA, the CDR3 is TGTGCCAGCAGTTTAGGAAGGGGGCGGTACGAGCAGTACTTC.

This sequence joins TRBV18 and TRBJ2-1; a possible D gene is TRBD2 (5 bases). V lost 3 bases, J lost 4 bases, and 10 bases lay in between. Per germline, CDR1 KGHSH and CDR2 LQKENI. The length of the CDR3 is 14 residues. CDR3 coding DNA: TGTGCCAGCTCACCGATACGGGATTACAATGAGCAGTTCTTC. It is translated as CASSPIRDYNEQFF.

Points on this clone: Additional DNA sequences in this sample encode the identical CDR3. The rearrangement uses TRBV7-2 and TRBJ1-1; 7 positions match TRBD1. The junction had 6 bases not matched to a gene; V was cut back by 1 base and J by 4 bases. This CDR3 contains 15 residues. CDR1 is SGHTA and CDR2 is FQGNSA in the germline V gene. CDR3 nucleotides: TGTGCCAGCAGCTTAGTTGAGGGGGCTGGCACTGAAGCTTTCTTT. This gives the protein CASSLVEGAGTEAFF. Full variable domain (rest looked up from reference TRBV7-2 and TRBJ1-1): GAGVSQSPSNKVTEKGKDVELRCDPISGHTALYWYRQSLGQGLEFLIYFQGNSAPDKSGLPSDRFSAERTGGSVSTLTIQRTQQEDSAVYLCASSLVEGAGTEAFFGQGTRLTVV.

The V gene is TRBV10-3, the J gene TRBJ2-3, with D maybe TRBD1 (6 bases). Trimming left V 3 bases short and J 0 bases short, with 19 bases between. Germline CDR1 reads ENHRY; CDR2 reads SYGVKD. The CDR3 extends over 18 amino acids. The CDR3 reads CAISDGDTGIASTDTQYF. For the CDR3, the DNA is TGTGCCATCAGTGACGGCGACACAGGGATCGCTAGCACAGATACGCAGTATTTT.

The V and J genes are TRBV5-1 and TRBJ2-3; D remains unclear. The CDR3 totals 16 residues. The germline CDR1 and CDR2 sequences are SGHRS and YFSETQ. Trimming took off 4 bases at V and 4 bases at J, with 19 bases between the two ends. CDR3 nucleotides: TGCGCCAGCAGCCTACCTACCATTCTGAGTGCAGATACGCAGTATTTT. Amino acids: CASSLPTILSADTQYF.

The CDR3 loop is CASRFGRDYPDEQFF. The DNA of the CDR3 is TGTGCCAGCAGATTCGGCCGGGACTACCCCGATGAGCAGTTCTTC. The V gene is TRBV7-2, the J gene TRBJ2-1; 7 bases are a match to TRBD2. Trimming at V came to 6 bases and at J to 8 bases, leaving 13 bases not matched to a gene. This CDR3 is built from 15 residues. Germline CDR1 and CDR2: SGHTA and FQGNSA.

The V and J genes are TRBV18 and TRBJ1-1, with D uncertain. Trimming took 0 bases from V and 4 from J, leaving 9 bases between them. Germline V gene lookup returns CDR1 KGHSH and CDR2 LQKENI. This CDR3 is 14 amino acids long. CDR3: CASSPPTAFTEAFF. CDR3 in DNA: TGTGCCAGCTCACCACCTACGGCCTTCACTGAAGCTTTCTTT.

The chain joins TRBV6-1 to TRBJ2-6; maybe TRBD2 (5 bases). Germline-derived CDR1 and CDR2 are MNHNS and SASEGT. This CDR3 has 17 residues. V was clipped by 4 bases and J by 0 bases, with 13 bases between them. DNA for the CDR3: TGTGCCAGCAGTGCCCCCGGGGTCACCTCTGGGGCCAACGTCCTGACTTTC. As protein: CASSAPGVTSGANVLTF.

The chain uses TRBV5-1 and TRBJ2-3, with D perhaps TRBD2 (6 bases). Trimming shortened V by 0 bases and J by 2 bases, and 16 bases separated the two germline ends. The germline gives CDR1 SGHRS, CDR2 YFSETQ. The length of the CDR3 is 17 residues. This chain's CDR3 is CASSLEDLGGYTDTQYF. The CDR3 region has the DNA TGCGCCAGCAGCTTGGAGGATCTGGGGGGATACACAGATACGCAGTATTTT.

CDR3 sequence: CASSPSASRYEQYF. The CDR3, as DNA: TGTGCCAGCTCACCGTCGGCTTCTCGCTACGAGCAGTACTTC. The rearrangement links TRBV18 to TRBJ2-7; D unclear. The V gene's germline CDR1 is KGHSH and CDR2 LQKENI. This CDR3 spans 14 amino acids. The V end lost 3 bases, the J end lost 3 bases, and 12 bases lay between the germline ends. The whole variable domain, remainder taken from reference TRBV18 and TRBJ2-7, is NAGVMQNPRHLVRRRGQEARLRCSPMKGHSHVYWYRQLPEEGLKFMVYLQKENIIDESGMPKERFSAEFPKEGPSILRIQQVVRGDSAAYFCASSPSASRYEQYFGPGTRLTVT.

V is TRBV5-1 and J is TRBJ1-4; possible D gene TRBD1, 6 bases. CDR3 length: 14 residues. CDR1 is SGHRS and CDR2 is YFSETQ in the germline V gene. V lost 4 bases and J lost 8, with 15 bases in between. The CDR3 protein is CASSVRGQGEKLFF. In DNA, the CDR3 is TGCGCCAGCAGCGTACGGGGGCAAGGGGAAAAACTGTTTTTT.

In regard to this clone: A much larger clone lies one base from this, so it may be a read error. Other DNA variants within this sample encode the same CDR3. V is TRBV28 and J is TRBJ1-5, with no clear D. Germline lookup yields CDR1 MDHEN and CDR2 SYDVKM. Trimming took 5 bases from V and 2 from J, leaving 1 base between them. The CDR3 runs to 11 residues. The CDR3 DNA is TGTGCCAGCAGTGGCAATCAGCCCCAGCATTTT. It codes for CASSGNQPQHF. Using reference TRBV28 and TRBJ1-5 for the parts outside the CDR3, the full variable domain is DVKVTQSSRYLVKRTGEKVFLECVQDMDHENMFWYRQDPGLGLRLIYFSYDVKMKEKGDIPEGYSVSREKKERFSLILESASTNQTSMYLCASSGNQPQHFGDGTRLSIL.

This chain uses TRBV6-1 with TRBJ2-7, with D uncertain. The CDR3 has 16 amino acids. V was trimmed by 1 base and J by 3 bases, leaving 16 bases between them. Germline V CDR1 and CDR2: MNHNS, SASEGT. CDR3 region: CASSEDRTNPDYEQYF. CDR3 coding DNA: TGTGCCAGCAGTGAAGATCGGACCAACCCCGACTACGAGCAGTACTTC.

The chain uses TRBV9 and TRBJ2-3, with 9 bases lining up with TRBD2. V trimming: 3 bases; J trimming: 6 bases; junction bases outside the gene matches: 14. The CDR3 has 17 residues. Germline CDR1 and CDR2: SGDLS and YYNGEE. The CDR3: CASSADPRGLARDTQYF. In DNA form, the CDR3 reads TGTGCCAGCAGCGCCGACCCGCGGGGACTAGCTAGGGATACGCAGTATTTT.

The V and J genes are TRBV13 and TRBJ2-7; 7 bases agree with TRBD1. The trim removed 4 bases at V and 0 bases at J, leaving 6 bases unmatched. Germline CDR1 and CDR2: PRHDT and FYEKMQ (reference sequence). This CDR3 region has 15 residues. This CDR3 reads CASSSRQGLSYEQYF. In DNA, the CDR3 is TGTGCCAGCAGCTCAAGACAGGGCCTCTCCTACGAGCAGTACTTC.